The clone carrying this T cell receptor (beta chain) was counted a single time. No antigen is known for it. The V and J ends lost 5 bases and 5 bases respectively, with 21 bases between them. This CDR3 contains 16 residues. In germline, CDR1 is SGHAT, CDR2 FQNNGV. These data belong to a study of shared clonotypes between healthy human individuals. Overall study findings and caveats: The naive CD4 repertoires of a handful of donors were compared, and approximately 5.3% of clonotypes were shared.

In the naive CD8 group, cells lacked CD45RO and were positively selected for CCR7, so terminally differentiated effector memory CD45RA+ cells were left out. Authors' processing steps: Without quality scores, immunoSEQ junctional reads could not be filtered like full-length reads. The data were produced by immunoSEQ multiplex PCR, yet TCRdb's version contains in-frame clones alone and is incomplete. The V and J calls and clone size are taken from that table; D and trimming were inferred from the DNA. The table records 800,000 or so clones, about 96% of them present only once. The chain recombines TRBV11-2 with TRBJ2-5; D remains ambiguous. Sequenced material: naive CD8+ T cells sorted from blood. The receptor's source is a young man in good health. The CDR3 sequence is CASSEGIGNLGETQYF. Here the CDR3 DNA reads TGTGCCAGCAGCGAAGGCATAGGTAACCTCGGGGAGACCCAGTACTTC.